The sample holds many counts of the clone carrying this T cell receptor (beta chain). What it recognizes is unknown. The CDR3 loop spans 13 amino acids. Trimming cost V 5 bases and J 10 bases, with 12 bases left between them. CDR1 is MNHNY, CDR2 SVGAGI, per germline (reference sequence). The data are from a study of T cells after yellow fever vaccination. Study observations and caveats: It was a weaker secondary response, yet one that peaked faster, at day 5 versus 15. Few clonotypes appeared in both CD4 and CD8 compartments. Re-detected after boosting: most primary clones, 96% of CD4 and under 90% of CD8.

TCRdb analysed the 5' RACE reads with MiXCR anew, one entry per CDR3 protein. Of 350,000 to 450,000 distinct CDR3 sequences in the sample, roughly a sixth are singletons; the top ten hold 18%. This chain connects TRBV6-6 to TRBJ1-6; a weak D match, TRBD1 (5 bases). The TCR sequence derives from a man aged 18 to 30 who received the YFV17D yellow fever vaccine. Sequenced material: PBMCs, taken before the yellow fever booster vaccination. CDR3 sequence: CASSGTEVSPLHF. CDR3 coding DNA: TGTGCCAGCAGTGGGACGGAAGTCTCACCCCTCCACTTT.